This T cell receptor (beta chain) was sequenced during a study of chemoradiotherapy in HPV16-positive cancers. Overall study context: A couple of HPV16-positive patients' cells yielded candidate HPV-specific clones and common motifs. The study's findings and limits: HPV-specific T cells were functionally defined from only two HPV16-positive patients. During treatment, candidate HPV-specific clones and E7-related motifs expanded in tumor. Better recurrence-free survival went with HPV-responsive T-cell expansion in HPV16-positive patients.

Here immunoSEQ multiplex PCR was the method, and the copy in TCRdb shows in-frame clones only, minus some. Of some 34,000 clones listed, about 90% are singletons. The germline gives CDR1 SGDLS, CDR2 YYNGEE. The ends were cut back, 6 bases at V and 3 bases at J, with 15 bases in the middle. The length of the CDR3 is 14 residues. In regard to this clone: Its specificity is not known.

The rearrangement uses TRBV9 and TRBJ1-2, with D unclear. Source: blood, taken from a patient who underwent chemoradiotherapy. The receptor's source is a human donor with HPV-associated anogenital cancer. CDR3 loop: CASKSPGTYYGYTF. The DNA for the CDR3 is TGTGCCAGCAAATCTCCGGGCACCTACTATGGCTACACCTTC.